The entry below gives a single TCR beta chain sequence along with its context. Its antigen remains unidentified. Oncomine TCR Beta short-read sequencing was applied to DNA from cultured CD4+ T cells. TCRdb reanalysed the PCR reads using MiXCR and keeps one entry per CDR3 protein. Of about 15,000 distinct CDR3 sequences in the sample, about 42% are singletons; the top ten hold around 20%. This record belongs to a study of vaccination and CD4 T cells after COVID-19. Overall study: Convalescent donors totaled six males and four females, including two who were Hispanic. Cells received overlapping spike peptides from SARS-CoV-2, HCoV-NL63, HCoV-OC43 and HCoV-229E as stimulation.

Treatment specified: approximately nine-day PBMC culture with coronavirus spike peptide pools or control peptides (ViraFEST assay). CDR3 size: 14 residues. V gave up 5 bases and J gave up 4 bases, with 12 bases separating them. This receptor was identified in a human donor with COVID-19. This sequence joins TRBV12-3 or TRBV12-4 and TRBJ1-5, with unresolved D. Input material: cultured CD4+ T cells from blood. The CDR3 DNA follows: TGTGCCAGCAGTCCAGCCGGGAATAATCAGCCCCAGCATTTT. It yields the protein CASSPAGNNQPQHF.